The text below deals with one T cell receptor beta chain. Its target is not known. The V gene's germline CDR1 is SGHRS and CDR2 YFSETQ. V was shortened by 3 bases and J by 0 bases, with 6 bases between the two germline ends. The CDR3 length is 13 residues. What was sequenced were expressed TCRB transcripts, since all of the isolated RNA had been reverse transcribed. The data were produced by immunoSEQ multiplex PCR, yet TCRdb's version contains in-frame clones alone and is incomplete. The profile covers 600,000 to 700,000 clones, with roughly 12% appearing a single time and more than 0.095% taken by the ten largest. These data are taken from a study of beta chain features in type 1 diabetes. Study context: All samples combined gave roughly 100,000,000 sorted cells for examination. Overall study results and limits: For Type 1 diabetes patients, all four CD4+ subsets carried TCRB CDR3s that were moderately but significantly shorter. Resolution of whether HLA type affects TCRB rearrangement was not achieved here. Patients' naive, central memory and Treg TCRB repertoires seemed closer to one another than those of healthy donors.

Sorting of CD4+ naive, central memory, regulatory and stem cell-like memory cells was performed via CD45RO/CCR7/CD25/CD127/CD95/CD27. The J gene is TRBJ1-2, the V gene TRBV5-1; D may be TRBD1 (6 bases). The TCR comes from a man aged 25-45 years with type 1 diabetes. The source material was naive CD4+ T cells from blood. CDR3 nucleotide sequence: TGCGCCAGCAGCTGGACAGCTAACTATGGCTACACCTTC. It translates to CASSWTANYGYTF.